Listed below are T cell receptor beta chains from one sample, sequenced in a study of blood T cell repertoires in COVID-19. Only in-frame clones appear in the TCRdb table, and some are missing; sequencing was by immunoSEQ multiplex PCR. The profile shows 180,000 or so clones, almost 85% of them singletons. The sequencing sample was made of peripheral blood. All receptors come from a man between 40 and 49 years old who had recovered from COVID-19. The CDR3 runs from the conserved cysteine through the conserved F or W. Fields, in order: CDR3 length, D gene, clone size, V gene, J gene, CDR3 protein, CDR3 DNA. A D gene is named only where the DNA matches it firmly. The size of a clone is reported for some rows only, either as once, few or many, or as a class for expanded clones.

>16|-|-|TRBV7-7|TRBJ2-2
CASTPSVGVRTGELFF
TGTGCTAGCACCCCCAGCGTCGGGGTACGAACCGGGGAGCTGTTTTTT
>15|TRBD1|-|TRBV24-1|TRBJ1-2
CATSDSGTGHYGYTF
TGTGCCACCAGTGACTCCGGGACAGGGCACTATGGCTACACCTTC
>15|-|-|TRBV9|TRBJ1-3
CASSVETGVGNTIYF
TGTGCCAGCAGCGTAGAGACAGGCGTCGGAAACACCATATATTTT
>15|-|-|TRBV4-1|TRBJ2-1
CASSQDPGVYNEQFF
TGCGCCAGCAGCCAAGATCCGGGGGTCTACAATGAGCAGTTCTTC
>13|-|-|TRBV7-3|TRBJ2-5
CASSYNTQETQYF
TGTGCCAGCAGTTACAATACACAAGAGACCCAGTACTTC
>16|TRBD1|-|TRBV7-9|TRBJ1-2
CASSLRGSRKPYGYTF
TGTGCCAGCAGTCTCAGGGGGAGCCGTAAACCTTATGGCTACACCTTC
>13|-|-|TRBV3-1/TRBV3-2|TRBJ2-3
CASSQGLADTQYF
TGTGCCAGCAGCCAGGGACTGGCAGATACGCAGTATTTT
>15|-|-|TRBV5-5|TRBJ2-5
CASRSGEEHRETQYF
TGTGCCAGCCGGTCGGGGGAAGAGCATCGAGAGACCCAGTACTTC
>15|TRBD1|-|TRBV7-2|TRBJ1-5
CASSLATGSGQPQHF
TGTGCCAGCAGCTTAGCGACAGGGTCGGGACAGCCCCAGCATTTT
>14|-|-|TRBV5-8|TRBJ1-5
CASSREGGPAPQHF
TGTGCCAGCAGCCGGGAGGGGGGCCCCGCGCCCCAGCATTTT
>17|-|once|TRBV20-1|TRBJ2-3
CSASTPSLEEPTDTQYF
TGCAGTGCTAGTACCCCTTCCCTAGAGGAGCCCACAGATACGCAGTATTTT
>13|-|-|TRBV13|TRBJ2-1
CASSRSSYNEQFF
TGTGCCAGCAGCCGTAGCTCCTACAATGAGCAGTTCTTC
>12|-|-|TRBV21-1|TRBJ1-5
CASLRSNQPQHF
TGTGCCAGCCTGCGGAGCAATCAGCCCCAGCATTTT
>16|TRBD1|-|TRBV9|TRBJ1-2
CASSVARDREDYGYTF
TGTGCCAGCAGCGTAGCGCGGGACAGGGAGGACTATGGCTACACCTTC
>15|-|-|TRBV6-5|TRBJ2-5
CASTGGGGTQETQYF
TGTGCCAGCACTGGAGGGGGAGGGACCCAAGAGACCCAGTACTTC
>17|TRBD2|-|TRBV7-3|TRBJ2-5
CASSRHGLAGEGETQYF
TGTGCCAGCAGCCGACACGGCCTAGCGGGAGAGGGAGAGACCCAGTACTTC
>14|-|-|TRBV18|TRBJ2-7
CASSLARRAYEQYF
TGTGCCAGCTCTCTCGCCCGTAGAGCTTACGAGCAGTACTTC
>13|-|-|TRBV7-3|TRBJ2-4
CASSLTAENIQYF
TGTGCCAGCAGCTTAACGGCAGAAAACATTCAGTACTTC
>13|-|-|TRBV6-5|TRBJ2-5
CASSSGFGETQYF
TGTGCCAGCAGTTCAGGGTTCGGGGAGACCCAGTACTTC
>15|TRBD1|few|TRBV2|TRBJ2-5
CASSVGGQGAETQYF
TGTGCCAGCAGTGTAGGTGGACAGGGGGCAGAGACCCAGTACTTC
>16|TRBD1|-|TRBV7-2|TRBJ2-7
CASSLGPGQGWGEQYF
TGTGCCAGCAGCTTAGGCCCCGGACAGGGTTGGGGCGAGCAGTACTTC
>14|-|once|TRBV7-2|TRBJ1-4
CASSLVAPNEKLFF
TGTGCCAGCAGCTTAGTAGCTCCGAATGAAAAACTGTTTTTT
>14|TRBD2|-|TRBV18|TRBJ2-5
CASSPGTSGETQYF
TGTGCCAGCTCACCCGGGACTAGCGGGGAGACCCAGTACTTC
>15|-|once|TRBV27|TRBJ2-5
CASSPPERAEETQYF
TGTGCCAGCAGTCCCCCAGAGCGGGCGGAAGAGACCCAGTACTTC
>14|TRBD1|once|TRBV24-1|TRBJ2-7
CAPLRTGTSYEQYF
TGTGCCCCTCTCCGGACAGGAACCTCCTACGAGCAGTACTTC
>16|TRBD2|-|TRBV4-3|TRBJ2-5
CASSQAPAGGQETQYF
TGCGCCAGCAGCCAAGCCCCAGCGGGGGGCCAAGAGACCCAGTACTTC
>14|-|-|TRBV6-5|TRBJ2-4
CASSYGRSLDIQYF
TGTGCCAGCAGTTACGGTCGGAGCTTGGACATTCAGTACTTC
>13|-|-|TRBV5-5|TRBJ2-7
CASSLESAYEQYF
TGTGCCAGCAGCTTGGAGAGTGCCTACGAGCAGTACTTC
>15|TRBD1|-|TRBV12-5|TRBJ2-5
CASGPGTGGQETQYF
TGTGCTAGTGGTCCCGGGACAGGGGGTCAAGAGACCCAGTACTTC
>17|-|few|TRBV4-2|TRBJ2-2
CASSQGGRGVNTGELFF
TGTGCCAGCAGCCAAGGGGGCAGGGGAGTGAACACCGGGGAGCTGTTTTTT
>14|TRBD1|-|TRBV6-6|TRBJ2-7
CASCLRGQKGEQYF
TGTGCCAGCTGTCTGAGGGGGCAGAAGGGCGAGCAGTACTTC
>18|TRBD1|once|TRBV7-3|TRBJ2-6
CASSKTGSFPSGANVLTF
TGTGCCAGCAGCAAGACAGGGTCCTTCCCCTCTGGGGCCAACGTCCTGACTTTC
>14|-|few|TRBV2|TRBJ1-1
CASSEFTGRTEAFF
TGTGCCAGCAGTGAATTTACAGGGCGCACTGAAGCTTTCTTT
>14|-|-|TRBV7-2|TRBJ1-6
CASSLLRESSPLHF
TGTGCCAGCAGCTTATTACGGGAGAGTTCACCCCTCCACTTT
>13|-|-|TRBV6-5|TRBJ1-4
CASSYRSNEKLFF
TGTGCCAGCAGTTACAGGAGTAATGAAAAACTGTTTTTT
>14|-|-|TRBV10-2|TRBJ2-4
CASSESGRGNIQYF
TGCGCCAGCAGTGAGTCTGGGCGGGGAAACATTCAGTACTTC
>15|-|-|TRBV6-6|TRBJ2-7
CASSYSTSSGYEQYF
TGTGCCAGCAGTTACTCGACTAGTTCCGGCTACGAGCAGTACTTC
>15|TRBD1|-|TRBV7-8|TRBJ2-1
CASSRPGQGINEQFF
TGTGCCAGCAGTCGACCGGGACAGGGGATCAATGAGCAGTTCTTC
>15|-|-|TRBV4-3|TRBJ2-7
CASSQKGGPTYEQYF
TGCGCCAGCAGCCAAAAAGGTGGGCCGACCTACGAGCAGTACTTC
>15|TRBD2|-|TRBV5-1|TRBJ2-3
CASSLNLAGPDTQYF
TGCGCCAGCAGCTTAAATCTAGCGGGACCAGATACGCAGTATTTT
>13|TRBD1|-|TRBV6-5|TRBJ1-2
CASKPAGQGRWNF
TGTGCCAGCAAACCCGCGGGACAGGGGCGGTGGAATTTC
>17|TRBD2|few|TRBV5-4|TRBJ2-1
CASSMGLAGGPDNEQFF
TGTGCCAGCAGCATGGGACTAGCGGGGGGGCCTGACAATGAGCAGTTCTTC
>15|-|-|TRBV5-5|TRBJ2-5
CASTNTLGGKETQYF
TGTGCCAGCACCAACACATTAGGCGGAAAAGAGACCCAGTACTTC
>14|-|once|TRBV6-5|TRBJ2-7
CASTQNWGPYEQYF
TGTGCCAGCACCCAGAACTGGGGGCCATACGAGCAGTACTTC
>14|-|-|TRBV6-1|TRBJ1-6
CASSEVTVNSPLHF
TGTGCCAGCAGTGAGGTCACAGTAAATTCACCCCTCCACTTT
>20|TRBD2|-|TRBV19|TRBJ2-3
CASSMERALLAGGPTDTQYF
TGTGCCAGTAGTATGGAGAGGGCGTTGCTAGCGGGAGGACCCACAGATACGCAGTATTTT
>11|-|-|TRBV29-1|TRBJ1-1
CSVVIGTEAFF
TGCAGCGTTGTTATCGGTACTGAAGCTTTCTTT
>16|-|-|TRBV28|TRBJ2-1
CASLDGTGTKYNEQFF
TGTGCCAGTTTGGACGGCACCGGGACAAAATACAATGAGCAGTTCTTC
>15|TRBD2|-|TRBV7-2|TRBJ2-7
CASSLVTVAGGEQYF
TGTGCCAGCAGCTTAGTAACGGTAGCGGGAGGCGAGCAGTACTTC
>15|TRBD2|many|TRBV24-1|TRBJ2-1
CATSVGTSGVDEQFF
TGTGCCACCAGTGTCGGGACTAGCGGGGTTGATGAGCAGTTCTTC
>16|TRBD1|-|TRBV27|TRBJ1-1
CASSRRTGYSHTEAFF
TGTGCCAGCAGTAGAAGGACAGGGTATAGTCACACTGAAGCTTTCTTT
>18|TRBD2|-|TRBV12-5|TRBJ2-7
CASGLKPSGGLTPYEQYF
TGTGCTAGTGGTTTGAAACCTAGCGGGGGGTTAACTCCCTACGAGCAGTACTTC